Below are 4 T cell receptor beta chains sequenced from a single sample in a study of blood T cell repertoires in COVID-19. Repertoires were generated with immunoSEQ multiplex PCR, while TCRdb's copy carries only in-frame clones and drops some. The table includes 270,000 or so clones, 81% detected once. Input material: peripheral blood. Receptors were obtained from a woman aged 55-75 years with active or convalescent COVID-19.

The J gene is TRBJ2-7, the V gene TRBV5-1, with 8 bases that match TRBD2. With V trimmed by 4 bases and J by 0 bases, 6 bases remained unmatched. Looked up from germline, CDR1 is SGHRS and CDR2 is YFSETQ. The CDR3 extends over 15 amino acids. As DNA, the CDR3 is TGCGCCAGCAGCCTCTCGGGAGGGTTCTCCTACGAGCAGTACTTC. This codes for CASSLSGGFSYEQYF.

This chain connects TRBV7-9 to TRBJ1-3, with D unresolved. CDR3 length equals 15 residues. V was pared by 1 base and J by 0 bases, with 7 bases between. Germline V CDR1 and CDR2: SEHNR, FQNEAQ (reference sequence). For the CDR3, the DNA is TGTGCCAGCAGCTTAGGGACTGACTCTGGAAACACCATATATTTT. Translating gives CASSLGTDSGNTIYF.

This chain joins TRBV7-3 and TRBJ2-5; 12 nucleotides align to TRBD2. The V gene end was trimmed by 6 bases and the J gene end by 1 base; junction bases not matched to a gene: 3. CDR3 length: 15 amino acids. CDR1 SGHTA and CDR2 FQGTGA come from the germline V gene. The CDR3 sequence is CASSTSGGSQETQYF. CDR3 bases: TGTGCCAGCAGTACTAGCGGGGGGTCCCAAGAGACCCAGTACTTC.

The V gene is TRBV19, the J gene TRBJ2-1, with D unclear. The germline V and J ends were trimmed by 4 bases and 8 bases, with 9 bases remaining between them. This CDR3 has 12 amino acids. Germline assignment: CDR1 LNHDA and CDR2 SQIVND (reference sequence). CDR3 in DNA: TGTGCCAGTAGTAGCCAGCGAGATGAGCAGTTCTTC. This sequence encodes CASSSQRDEQFF.